This is a list of T cell receptor beta chains from one sample in a study of blood T cell repertoires in COVID-19. The assay was immunoSEQ multiplex PCR, and TCRdb's table has in-frame clones only and misses some. Found here are more than 250,000 clones, about 85% of them singletons; the top ten hold approximately 4%. Sequenced input: peripheral blood. These receptor sequences come from a man in his late teens or twenties with active or convalescent COVID-19. Each CDR3 is given with its conserved first and last residue. A D gene is named only where the DNA matches it firmly.

D: .
length: 15
J: TRBJ2-7
V: TRBV9
CDR3: CASSVGVGGVYEQYF
DNA: TGTGCCAGCAGCGTGGGAGTCGGGGGAGTTTACGAGCAGTACTTC

D: TRBD1
length: 15
J: TRBJ1-2
V: TRBV4-1
CDR3: CASSLSIGGWYGYTF
DNA: TGCGCCAGCAGCCTTAGTATAGGGGGCTGGTATGGCTACACCTTC

D: TRBD1
length: 15
J: TRBJ2-5
V: TRBV10-3
CDR3: CAISFGQGQGETQYF
DNA: TGTGCCATCAGTTTTGGACAGGGGCAGGGGGAGACCCAGTACTTC

D: .
length: 13
J: TRBJ2-7
V: TRBV3-1/TRBV3-2
CDR3: CASSRFSSYEQYF
DNA: TGTGCCAGCAGCCGCTTCAGCTCCTACGAGCAGTACTTC

D: TRBD1
length: 18
J: TRBJ1-3
V: TRBV7-9
CDR3: CASSFGRGLGRTGNTIYF
DNA: TGTGCCAGCAGCTTCGGCAGGGGGTTAGGTAGGACTGGAAACACCATATATTTT

D: TRBD1
length: 14
J: TRBJ2-7
V: TRBV19
CDR3: CASSYGTDLYEQYF
DNA: TGTGCCAGTAGTTACGGGACAGATCTTTACGAGCAGTACTTC

D: .
length: 13
J: TRBJ2-7
V: TRBV5-1
CDR3: CASRRGNSDEQYF
DNA: TGCGCCAGCAGACGGGGGAATTCGGACGAGCAGTACTTC

D: .
length: 14
J: TRBJ2-5
V: TRBV3-1/TRBV3-2
CDR3: CASSSQEEGSAQYF
DNA: TGTGCCAGCAGCTCCCAGGAGGAGGGGTCGGCCCAGTACTTC

D: TRBD2
length: 19
J: TRBJ2-3
V: TRBV19
CDR3: CASSILPGLAPPAADTQYF
DNA: TGTGCCAGTAGTATTCTGCCGGGACTAGCTCCCCCTGCCGCAGATACGCAGTATTTT

D: .
length: 13
J: TRBJ2-1
V: TRBV5-6
CDR3: CASSFTGYNEQFF
DNA: TGTGCCAGCAGCTTTACAGGGTACAATGAGCAGTTCTTC

D: TRBD2
length: 15
J: TRBJ2-1
V: TRBV5-1
CDR3: CASSGLGLAGGEQFF
DNA: TGCGCCAGCAGCGGACTGGGACTAGCGGGAGGGGAGCAGTTCTTC